This T cell receptor beta chain was sequenced for a study of OX40 agonist ivuxolimab in advanced cancers. Trimming cost V 8 bases and J 3 bases; bases outside gene matches: 5. Germline CDR1 is SNHLY and CDR2 is FYNNEI. The CDR3 is 13 amino acids. Measured with immunoSEQ multiplex PCR; TCRdb has only the in-frame clones, and not every one. Of tens of thousands of clones in the sample, around 85% were seen once. This TCR was sampled from an adult with an advanced solid tumor such as melanoma, head and neck, liver or kidney cancer. This material consisted of CD4+ or CD8+ T cells sorted from blood, taken in a trial of the OX40 agonist ivuxolimab. The chain joins TRBV2 to TRBJ1-1, with 8 bases identical to TRBD1. The CDR3 nucleotides are TGTGCCAGCGTCCGGGACAGGTACACTGAAGCTTTCTTT. Translating gives CASVRDRYTEAFF.